The rows below give T cell receptor beta chains drawn from one sample of a study of shared T cell receptors in the human thymus. Sequencing was performed with immunoSEQ multiplex PCR; in TCRdb, only in-frame clones are kept and a portion is missing. The table has some 660,000 clones, about 89% seen once; the top ten hold 0.009% to 0.0095%. These data also formed part of another study, on human thymus T cells.

Sequencing used thymocytes. These TCRs come from a boy less than two years old with a congenital heart defect. Each CDR3 is given with its conserved first and last residue. Fields, in order: clone size, D gene, J gene, V gene, CDR3 protein, CDR3 DNA. A D gene is named only where the DNA matches it firmly. The size of a clone is reported for some rows only, either as once, few or many, or as a class for expanded clones.

clone size: -; D gene: -; J gene: TRBJ2-7; V gene: TRBV27; CDR3 protein: CASSPNRGEGYEQYF; CDR3 DNA: TGTGCCAGCAGCCCAAACAGGGGGGAGGGCTACGAGCAGTACTTC
clone size: -; D gene: -; J gene: TRBJ1-6; V gene: TRBV7-9; CDR3 protein: CASSLGGLGSPLHF; CDR3 DNA: TGTGCCAGCAGCTTAGGAGGGCTCGGGTCACCCCTCCACTTT
clone size: -; D gene: TRBD2; J gene: TRBJ2-7; V gene: TRBV2; CDR3 protein: CASSAPGVAGASSYEQYF; CDR3 DNA: TGTGCCAGCAGTGCCCCTGGAGTAGCGGGAGCGAGCTCCTACGAGCAGTACTTC
clone size: -; D gene: -; J gene: TRBJ1-3; V gene: TRBV7-9; CDR3 protein: CASSGGPGDLYFGGNTIYF; CDR3 DNA: TGTGCCAGCAGCGGGGGACCAGGGGATCTATATTTCGGTGGAAACACCATATATTTT
clone size: -; D gene: -; J gene: TRBJ1-2; V gene: TRBV29-1; CDR3 protein: CSVPAGWQDYGYTF; CDR3 DNA: TGCAGCGTCCCGGCGGGGTGGCAAGACTATGGCTACACCTTC
clone size: -; D gene: TRBD1; J gene: TRBJ1-3; V gene: TRBV7-8; CDR3 protein: CASSLALLDRGDGNTIYF; CDR3 DNA: TGTGCCAGCAGCTTAGCCCTACTTGACAGGGGGGACGGAAACACCATATATTTT
clone size: -; D gene: -; J gene: TRBJ1-5; V gene: TRBV4-1; CDR3 protein: CASSQKTSDKGPQHF; CDR3 DNA: TGCGCCAGCAGCCAAAAGACATCCGACAAAGGGCCCCAGCATTTT
clone size: -; D gene: TRBD2; J gene: TRBJ2-5; V gene: TRBV5-1; CDR3 protein: CASSGLAGDQQETQYF; CDR3 DNA: TGCGCCAGCAGCGGACTAGCGGGGGACCAACAAGAGACCCAGTACTTC
clone size: -; D gene: -; J gene: TRBJ2-7; V gene: TRBV27; CDR3 protein: CASSHVQGPTKYEQYF; CDR3 DNA: TGTGCCAGCAGTCACGTACAGGGACCCACGAAGTACGAGCAGTACTTC
clone size: once; D gene: -; J gene: TRBJ1-6; V gene: TRBV7-2; CDR3 protein: CASSSGHVNSPLHF; CDR3 DNA: TGTGCCAGCAGCTCGGGACACGTTAATTCACCCCTCCACTTT
clone size: -; D gene: TRBD1; J gene: TRBJ2-1; V gene: TRBV15; CDR3 protein: CATSSGGDKGEQFF; CDR3 DNA: TGTGCCACCAGCTCAGGGGGCGACAAGGGTGAGCAGTTCTTC
clone size: -; D gene: -; J gene: TRBJ2-1; V gene: TRBV5-1; CDR3 protein: CASTLNPGFPNEQFF; CDR3 DNA: TGCGCCAGCACCCTAAACCCGGGATTTCCCAATGAGCAGTTCTTC
clone size: -; D gene: TRBD2; J gene: TRBJ2-7; V gene: TRBV10-3; CDR3 protein: CAISEGLGLDSYEQYF; CDR3 DNA: TGTGCCATCAGTGAGGGTCTTGGACTAGACTCCTACGAGCAGTACTTC
clone size: -; D gene: -; J gene: TRBJ2-7; V gene: TRBV14; CDR3 protein: CASSQWRSYEQYF; CDR3 DNA: TGTGCCAGCAGCCAATGGAGATCCTACGAGCAGTACTTC
clone size: once; D gene: -; J gene: TRBJ2-1; V gene: TRBV11-2; CDR3 protein: CASSLATRSYNEQFF; CDR3 DNA: TGTGCCAGCAGCTTAGCCACCAGGTCCTACAATGAGCAGTTCTTC
clone size: once; D gene: -; J gene: TRBJ1-4; V gene: TRBV6-5; CDR3 protein: CASKTEGRNEKLFF; CDR3 DNA: TGTGCCAGCAAGACGGAGGGACGGAATGAAAAACTGTTTTTT
clone size: -; D gene: -; J gene: TRBJ2-1; V gene: TRBV30; CDR3 protein: CAWSVQSEQFF; CDR3 DNA: TGTGCCTGGAGTGTACAAAGTGAGCAGTTCTTC
clone size: -; D gene: -; J gene: TRBJ1-2; V gene: TRBV28; CDR3 protein: CASSLLQGGYTF; CDR3 DNA: TGTGCCAGCAGTTTATTGCAGGGCGGCTACACCTTC
clone size: -; D gene: TRBD1; J gene: TRBJ1-1; V gene: TRBV10-3; CDR3 protein: CAISEPDAGQGKNWNTEAFF; CDR3 DNA: TGTGCCATCAGTGAGCCAGACGCCGGACAGGGAAAGAATTGGAACACTGAAGCTTTCTTT
clone size: -; D gene: TRBD1; J gene: TRBJ1-1; V gene: TRBV18; CDR3 protein: CASSMPGQQLDLEAFF; CDR3 DNA: TGTGCCAGCTCAATGCCGGGACAGCAGCTTGACTTGGAAGCTTTCTTT
clone size: -; D gene: -; J gene: TRBJ2-7; V gene: TRBV10-3; CDR3 protein: CAISEFLAPAYEQYF; CDR3 DNA: TGTGCCATCAGTGAGTTTCTAGCGCCCGCCTACGAGCAGTACTTC
clone size: -; D gene: TRBD1; J gene: TRBJ1-1; V gene: TRBV18; CDR3 protein: CASSPPRGRAQDTEAFF; CDR3 DNA: TGTGCCAGCTCACCACCGAGGGGGCGGGCACAGGACACTGAAGCTTTCTTT
clone size: -; D gene: TRBD2; J gene: TRBJ2-7; V gene: TRBV11-2; CDR3 protein: CASSLVGLAGEQYF; CDR3 DNA: TGTGCCAGCAGCTTAGTGGGACTAGCCGGCGAGCAGTACTTC
clone size: -; D gene: TRBD2; J gene: TRBJ2-1; V gene: TRBV5-1; CDR3 protein: CASSLVSSGSRNEQFF; CDR3 DNA: TGCGCCAGCAGCTTGGTATCGAGCGGGAGTAGAAATGAGCAGTTCTTC
clone size: -; D gene: -; J gene: TRBJ2-1; V gene: TRBV2; CDR3 protein: CASRSLSYNEQFF; CDR3 DNA: TGTGCCAGCAGGAGCCTGTCCTACAATGAGCAGTTCTTC
clone size: once; D gene: TRBD1; J gene: TRBJ2-7; V gene: TRBV11-2; CDR3 protein: CASRKPREQGAGYEQYF; CDR3 DNA: TGTGCCAGCAGGAAACCCCGGGAACAGGGGGCTGGTTACGAGCAGTACTTC
clone size: -; D gene: TRBD2; J gene: TRBJ2-3; V gene: TRBV7-3; CDR3 protein: CASSLSTSGGTSDTQYF; CDR3 DNA: TGTGCCAGCAGCTTAAGTACTAGCGGGGGGACATCAGATACGCAGTATTTT
clone size: -; D gene: -; J gene: TRBJ2-6; V gene: TRBV5-1; CDR3 protein: CASSPVSSKLPGANVLTF; CDR3 DNA: TGCGCCAGCAGCCCGGTTAGCTCCAAACTTCCTGGGGCCAACGTCCTGACTTTC
clone size: -; D gene: -; J gene: TRBJ2-3; V gene: TRBV10-1; CDR3 protein: CASSEGLARRKQYF; CDR3 DNA: TGCGCCAGCAGTGAGGGGTTAGCGCGGAGAAAGCAGTATTTT
clone size: -; D gene: TRBD2; J gene: TRBJ2-4; V gene: TRBV15; CDR3 protein: CATSRGRKRLAFSHDALAKNIQYF; CDR3 DNA: TGTGCCACCAGCAGGGGTCGAAAGCGACTAGCGTTTTCCCATGACGCCCTAGCCAAAAACATTCAGTACTTC
clone size: -; D gene: -; J gene: TRBJ2-5; V gene: TRBV6-1; CDR3 protein: CASSPGTPQETQYF; CDR3 DNA: TGTGCCAGCAGCCCCGGGACTCCGCAAGAGACCCAGTACTTC
clone size: -; D gene: -; J gene: TRBJ2-7; V gene: TRBV29-1; CDR3 protein: CSVERLYGKRAKQYF; CDR3 DNA: TGCAGCGTTGAACGGCTATACGGGAAACGCGCGAAGCAGTACTTC
clone size: -; D gene: -; J gene: TRBJ1-1; V gene: TRBV28; CDR3 protein: CASSRGQPNTEAFF; CDR3 DNA: TGTGCCAGCAGTAGAGGACAGCCGAACACTGAAGCTTTCTTT
clone size: -; D gene: -; J gene: TRBJ2-3; V gene: TRBV28; CDR3 protein: CASSDSRVNTQYF; CDR3 DNA: TGTGCCAGCAGTGACTCGCGGGTAAATACGCAGTATTTT
clone size: once; D gene: -; J gene: TRBJ1-1; V gene: TRBV5-4; CDR3 protein: CASSFNQGLNTEAFF; CDR3 DNA: TGTGCCAGCAGCTTTAATCAGGGCCTGAACACTGAAGCTTTCTTT
clone size: -; D gene: -; J gene: TRBJ1-2; V gene: TRBV4-1; CDR3 protein: CASSQAGRIYGYTF; CDR3 DNA: TGCGCCAGCAGCCAGGCGGGCCGTATCTATGGCTACACCTTC
clone size: -; D gene: TRBD1; J gene: TRBJ2-5; V gene: TRBV2; CDR3 protein: CASSLNPGQGPQETQYF; CDR3 DNA: TGTGCCAGCAGTCTTAACCCGGGACAGGGCCCCCAAGAGACCCAGTACTTC
clone size: -; D gene: -; J gene: TRBJ2-7; V gene: TRBV14; CDR3 protein: CASSQDADSSYEQYF; CDR3 DNA: TGTGCCAGCAGCCAAGATGCAGACTCCTCCTACGAGCAGTACTTC
clone size: -; D gene: TRBD1; J gene: TRBJ1-2; V gene: TRBV5-1; CDR3 protein: CASSRSRDRGLNYGYTF; CDR3 DNA: TGCGCCAGCAGCAGGTCCCGGGACAGGGGACTTAACTATGGCTACACCTTC
clone size: -; D gene: -; J gene: TRBJ2-3; V gene: TRBV2; CDR3 protein: CASPEGDDTQYF; CDR3 DNA: TGTGCCAGCCCGGAAGGGGATGATACGCAGTATTTT
clone size: -; D gene: TRBD2; J gene: TRBJ2-7; V gene: TRBV27; CDR3 protein: CASSLKYSGSSYEQYF; CDR3 DNA: TGTGCCAGCAGTTTAAAGTACAGCGGGAGCTCCTACGAGCAGTACTTC
clone size: -; D gene: -; J gene: TRBJ2-7; V gene: TRBV29-1; CDR3 protein: CSVEEGQNYEQYF; CDR3 DNA: TGCAGCGTTGAAGAGGGACAAAACTACGAGCAGTACTTC
clone size: -; D gene: TRBD1; J gene: TRBJ1-1; V gene: TRBV13; CDR3 protein: CASSRRDRVAEAFF; CDR3 DNA: TGTGCCAGCAGCCGCCGGGACAGGGTCGCTGAAGCTTTCTTT
clone size: -; D gene: -; J gene: TRBJ2-7; V gene: TRBV6-6; CDR3 protein: CASSYVLGGEQYF; CDR3 DNA: TGTGCCAGCAGTTACGTCCTAGGTGGCGAGCAGTACTTC
clone size: -; D gene: -; J gene: TRBJ2-1; V gene: TRBV5-6; CDR3 protein: CASSPTSLTYNEQFF; CDR3 DNA: TGTGCCAGCAGCCCCACTAGCCTGACCTACAATGAGCAGTTCTTC
clone size: -; D gene: TRBD1; J gene: TRBJ2-7; V gene: TRBV5-1; CDR3 protein: CASSLGTGGIYEQYF; CDR3 DNA: TGCGCCAGCAGCCTAGGGACAGGGGGAATCTACGAGCAGTACTTC
clone size: -; D gene: TRBD1; J gene: TRBJ2-3; V gene: TRBV9; CDR3 protein: CASSAGGPSTDTQYF; CDR3 DNA: TGTGCCAGCAGCGCAGGGGGCCCTAGCACAGATACGCAGTATTTT
clone size: -; D gene: -; J gene: TRBJ2-1; V gene: TRBV6-6; CDR3 protein: CASSYEENNEQFF; CDR3 DNA: TGTGCCAGCAGTTACGAAGAGAACAATGAGCAGTTCTTC
clone size: -; D gene: -; J gene: TRBJ1-4; V gene: TRBV7-9; CDR3 protein: CASSLIEENEKLFF; CDR3 DNA: TGTGCCAGCAGCTTAATTGAGGAAAATGAAAAACTGTTTTTT
clone size: once; D gene: TRBD1; J gene: TRBJ1-6; V gene: TRBV15; CDR3 protein: CATSRGIRGQDSPLHF; CDR3 DNA: TGTGCCACCAGCAGGGGTATCAGGGGGCAGGATTCACCCCTCCACTTT
clone size: -; D gene: -; J gene: TRBJ2-1; V gene: TRBV28; CDR3 protein: CASSLSLRNNEQFF; CDR3 DNA: TGTGCCAGCAGTTTGAGCTTGAGAAACAATGAGCAGTTCTTC
clone size: -; D gene: TRBD1; J gene: TRBJ2-7; V gene: TRBV4-3; CDR3 protein: CASSQADRADEQYF; CDR3 DNA: TGCGCCAGCAGCCAGGCTGACAGGGCAGACGAGCAGTACTTC
clone size: few; D gene: TRBD1; J gene: TRBJ2-7; V gene: TRBV4-3; CDR3 protein: CASSQDSYRSGQVYEQYF; CDR3 DNA: TGCGCCAGCAGCCAAGACTCCTATCGCTCGGGACAGGTCTACGAGCAGTACTTC
clone size: -; D gene: TRBD2; J gene: TRBJ2-1; V gene: TRBV7-2; CDR3 protein: CASSTSGVLSEQFF; CDR3 DNA: TGTGCCAGCAGCACTAGCGGGGTCTTAAGTGAGCAGTTCTTC
clone size: -; D gene: -; J gene: TRBJ2-7; V gene: TRBV27; CDR3 protein: CASSLRGDPSYEQYF; CDR3 DNA: TGTGCCAGCAGTTTAAGAGGTGACCCCTCCTACGAGCAGTACTTC
clone size: -; D gene: TRBD1; J gene: TRBJ2-7; V gene: TRBV4-3; CDR3 protein: CASSQGQGDYEQYF; CDR3 DNA: TGCGCCAGCAGCCAAGGACAGGGCGACTACGAGCAGTACTTC
clone size: -; D gene: -; J gene: TRBJ1-1; V gene: TRBV11-2; CDR3 protein: CASSLELAEAFF; CDR3 DNA: TGTGCCAGCAGCTTAGAATTAGCTGAAGCTTTCTTT
clone size: -; D gene: TRBD1; J gene: TRBJ1-2; V gene: TRBV4-3; CDR3 protein: CASSPSRDRGPINYGYTF; CDR3 DNA: TGCGCCAGCAGCCCCAGCCGGGACAGAGGCCCCATTAACTATGGCTACACCTTC
clone size: once; D gene: TRBD2; J gene: TRBJ2-6; V gene: TRBV4-3; CDR3 protein: CASSQDRTLAGGLGANVLTF; CDR3 DNA: TGCGCCAGCAGCCAAGATCGGACACTAGCGGGGGGGCTTGGGGCCAACGTCCTGACTTTC